This T cell receptor beta chain was captured by sequencing in a study of cytomegalovirus exposure and HLA in healthy donors. Overall study: From about 200 million T cells, an earlier analysis saw roughly 120 million unique TCR beta sequences. Findings and caveats of the study: According to reports, the classifier identified cytomegalovirus status with high specificity and sensitivity. Later analysis indicated greater clonal expansion among HLA-associated TCR beta chains than among equally common other chains.

Per germline, CDR1 SGHNT and CDR2 YENEEA. The CDR3 covers 15 residues. J lost 7 bases, V lost 5 bases, and 13 bases had no gene match. With regard to this clone: Its antigen is as yet unknown.

13 Jbeta primers and 60 Vbeta primers were used for the PCR. In the original processing: Later work found around 85 million unique TCR beta chains, with about 10 million shared. Sequencing used immunoSEQ multiplex PCR; TCRdb keeps in-frame clones, though not all of them. V, J and clone size are taken as reported in that table, and D and trimming were inferred from the DNA itself. This sample has about 240,000 clones, with about four fifths found just once. Material: PBMCs. The TCR originated in a woman in her thirties or forties in good health and CMV-seropositive. This chain joins TRBV11-3 and TRBJ1-1; 7 nucleotides match TRBD1. The DNA for the CDR3 is TGTGCCAGCAGCCCAGGGGTGGGACAGACCTATGAAGCTTTCTTT. Its translation: CASSPGVGQTYEAFF.